This TCR beta chain was sequenced in a study of early stage breast cancer tumors. On the study more broadly: Of about 17 invasive breast tumors, around 13 were hormone receptor-positive, HER2-negative. Findings and limits, study-wide: Most shared enriched TCRB sequences were commonly generated ones. Unsorted bulk genomic DNA sequencing lacked pairing and functional marker data. Blood repertoires resembled normal breast more than tumor.

In the case of this clone: Its antigen is still unknown.

Assay: immunoSEQ multiplex PCR; the TCRdb copy retains only in-frame clones and omits some. The sample records about 28,000 clones, around three quarters being singletons. The ends were cut back, 8 bases at V and 2 bases at J, with 15 bases in the middle. This CDR3 has 14 amino acids. Germline CDR1 LNHDA, CDR2 SQIVND (reference sequence). J is TRBJ1-2 and V is TRBV19; no clear D. The sample taken for sequencing was blood. The sequence was obtained from a person between 55 and 69 years old with breast cancer. The CDR3 is CASHRQEGNYGYTF. The DNA of the CDR3 is TGTGCCAGTCATCGTCAGGAGGGCAACTATGGCTACACCTTC.